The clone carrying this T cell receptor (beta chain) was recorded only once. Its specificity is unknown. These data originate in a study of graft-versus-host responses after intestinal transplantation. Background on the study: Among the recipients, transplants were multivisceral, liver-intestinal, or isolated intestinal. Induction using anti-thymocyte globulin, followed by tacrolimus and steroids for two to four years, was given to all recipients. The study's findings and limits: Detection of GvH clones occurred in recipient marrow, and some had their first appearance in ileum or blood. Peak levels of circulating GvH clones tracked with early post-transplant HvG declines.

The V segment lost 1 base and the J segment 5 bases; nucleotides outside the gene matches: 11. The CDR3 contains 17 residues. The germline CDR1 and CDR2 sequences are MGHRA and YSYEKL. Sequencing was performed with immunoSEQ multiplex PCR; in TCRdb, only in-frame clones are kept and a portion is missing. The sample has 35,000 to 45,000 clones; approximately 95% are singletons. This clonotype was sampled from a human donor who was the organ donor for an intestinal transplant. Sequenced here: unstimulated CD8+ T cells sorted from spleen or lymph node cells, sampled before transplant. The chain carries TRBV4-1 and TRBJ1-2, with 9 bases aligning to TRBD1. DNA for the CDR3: TGCGCCAGCAGCCAAGCCTACGGTGGCGGGACAGGGTATGGCTACACCTTC. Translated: CASSQAYGGGTGYGYTF.